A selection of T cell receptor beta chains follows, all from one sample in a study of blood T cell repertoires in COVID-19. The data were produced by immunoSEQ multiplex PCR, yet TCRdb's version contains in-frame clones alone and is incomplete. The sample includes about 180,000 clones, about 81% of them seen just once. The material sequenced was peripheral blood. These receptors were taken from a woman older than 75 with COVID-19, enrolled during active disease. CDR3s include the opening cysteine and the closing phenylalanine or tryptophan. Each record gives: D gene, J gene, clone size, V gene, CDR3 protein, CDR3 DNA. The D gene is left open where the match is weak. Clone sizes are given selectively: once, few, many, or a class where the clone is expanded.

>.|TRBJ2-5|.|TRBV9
CASSSGGGVELETQYF
TGTGCCAGCAGCTCAGGAGGGGGGGTCGAGCTAGAGACCCAGTACTTC
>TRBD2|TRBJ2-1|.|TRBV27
CASSFLGTSGKNEQFF
TGTGCCAGCAGTTTCCTCGGGACTAGCGGGAAGAATGAGCAGTTCTTC
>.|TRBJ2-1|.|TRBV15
CATSRDQRGYNEQFF
TGTGCCACCAGCAGAGATCAGAGGGGGTACAATGAGCAGTTCTTC
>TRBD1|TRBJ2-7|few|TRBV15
CATSRVNRGYEQYF
TGTGCCACCAGCAGAGTAAACAGGGGTTACGAGCAGTACTTC
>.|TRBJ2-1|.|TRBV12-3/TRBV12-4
CASSLGTYNEQFF
TGTGCCAGCAGTTTAGGTACCTACAATGAGCAGTTCTTC
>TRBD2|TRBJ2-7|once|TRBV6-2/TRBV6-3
CASSGPGLAGEASYEQYF
TGTGCCAGCAGTGGGCCGGGACTAGCGGGAGAAGCCTCCTACGAGCAGTACTTC
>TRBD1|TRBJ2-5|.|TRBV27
CASSLARDRQETQYF
TGTGCCAGCAGTCTTGCCCGGGACAGGCAAGAGACCCAGTACTTC
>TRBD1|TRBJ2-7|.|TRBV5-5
CASSLDPTGAHYEQYF
TGCGCCAGCAGCTTGGACCCGACAGGGGCGCATTACGAGCAGTACTTC
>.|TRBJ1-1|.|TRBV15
CATSRGGAAWTEAFF
TGTGCCACCAGTCGAGGAGGGGCCGCGTGGACTGAAGCTTTCTTT
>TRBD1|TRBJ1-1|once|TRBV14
CASSPGTGARNTEAFF
TGTGCCAGCAGCCCAGGGACAGGGGCTAGGAACACTGAAGCTTTCTTT
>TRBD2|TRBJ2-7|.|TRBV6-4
CASSPQLAGHNEQYF
TGTGCCAGCAGTCCCCAGCTAGCGGGGCACAACGAGCAGTACTTC
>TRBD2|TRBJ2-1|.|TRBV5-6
CASSFGGGGDNEQFF
TGTGCCAGCAGCTTCGGCGGCGGGGGGGACAATGAGCAGTTCTTC
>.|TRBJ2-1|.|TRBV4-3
CASSQDYRGGAAQFF
TGCGCCAGCAGCCAGGACTATAGGGGGGGGGCTGCGCAGTTCTTC
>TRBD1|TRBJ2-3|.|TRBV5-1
CASSLEGQPSTDTQYF
TGCGCCAGCAGCTTGGAGGGACAGCCTAGCACAGATACGCAGTATTTT
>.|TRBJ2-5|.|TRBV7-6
CASSLAGAGRPETQYF
TGTGCCAGCAGCTTGGCCGGAGCAGGGCGCCCAGAGACCCAGTACTTC
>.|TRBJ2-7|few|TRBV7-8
CASRDGELYEQYF
TGTGCCAGCAGGGACGGGGAGCTTTACGAGCAGTACTTC
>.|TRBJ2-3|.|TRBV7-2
CASSLEGAYLQYF
TGTGCCAGCAGCTTAGAAGGGGCCTATTTGCAGTATTTT
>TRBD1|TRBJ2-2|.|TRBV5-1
CASSPSGTGDATGELFF
TGCGCCAGCAGCCCTTCCGGGACAGGGGACGCCACCGGGGAGCTGTTTTTT
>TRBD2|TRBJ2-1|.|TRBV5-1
CASSLDLAGGRNEQFF
TGCGCCAGCAGCTTGGACCTAGCGGGAGGGCGGAATGAGCAGTTCTTC
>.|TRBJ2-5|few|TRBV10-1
CALRGGNQETQYF
TGCGCCCTTAGGGGGGGAAACCAAGAGACCCAGTACTTC
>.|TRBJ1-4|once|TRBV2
CASSEAPARVEEKLFF
TGTGCCAGCAGTGAAGCCCCGGCCAGGGTGGAGGAAAAACTGTTTTTT
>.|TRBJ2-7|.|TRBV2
CASSEAAGVSYEQYF
TGTGCCAGCAGTGAAGCTGCGGGTGTGAGCTACGAGCAGTACTTC
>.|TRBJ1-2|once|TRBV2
CASSPVAGSEGYTF
TGTGCCAGCAGTCCGGTCGCGGGATCGGAAGGCTACACCTTC
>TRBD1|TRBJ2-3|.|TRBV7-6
CASSLVVGQGRSTDTQYF
TGTGCCAGCAGCTTAGTGGTGGGACAGGGCCGTAGCACAGATACGCAGTATTTT
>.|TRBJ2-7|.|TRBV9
CASSVERDSYEQYF
TGTGCCAGCAGCGTAGAGAGGGATAGCTACGAGCAGTACTTC